This T cell receptor beta chain was profiled in a study of T cell repertoires in cytomegalovirus infection. Study background: Based on public TCR beta signatures, there were indications of CMV infection and of a matching HLA type. Study findings and constraints: Cumulated frequencies of public TCR beta families served to identify carriers of CMV plus the relevant HLA.

There are 18 residues in the CDR3. V lost 8 bases, J lost 0 bases, and 11 bases stayed unmatched. The germline V gene has CDR1 LNHDA and CDR2 SQIVND (reference sequence). TCRdb used MiXCR to reprocess the reads, holding one entry per CDR3 protein. The table has roughly 500,000 distinct CDR3 sequences, 30% to 40% seen once. This clonotype was detected only a few times. Its target is unknown. The rearrangement joins TRBV19 to TRBJ2-6; 9 bases fit TRBD1. The clonotype was recovered from a human donor in good health (CMV status not recorded). Some clones in this sample may be carry-over from other donors' samples. The sequenced sample was cultured PBMCs, obtained from culture after CMV antigen stimulation. CDR3 DNA sequence: TGTGCCAGTCAGCTCGGGACAGGGATCCTCTCTGGGGCCAACGTCCTGACTTTC. This codes for CASQLGTGILSGANVLTF.